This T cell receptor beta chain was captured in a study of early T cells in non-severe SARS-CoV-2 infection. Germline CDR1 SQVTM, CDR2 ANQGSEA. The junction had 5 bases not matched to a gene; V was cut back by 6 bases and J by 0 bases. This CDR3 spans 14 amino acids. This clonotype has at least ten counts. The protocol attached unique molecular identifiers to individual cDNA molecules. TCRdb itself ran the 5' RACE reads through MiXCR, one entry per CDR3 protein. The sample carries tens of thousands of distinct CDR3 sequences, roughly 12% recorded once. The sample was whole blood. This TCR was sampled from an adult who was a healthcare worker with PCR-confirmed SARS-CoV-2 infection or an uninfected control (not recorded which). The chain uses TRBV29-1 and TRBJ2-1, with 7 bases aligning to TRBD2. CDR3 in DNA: TGCAGCGTCGCTGGCGGGAGCTCCTACAATGAGCAGTTCTTC. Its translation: CSVAGGSSYNEQFF.